Each of the 30 T cell receptor beta chains below was sequenced from the same sample in a study of OX40 agonist ivuxolimab in advanced cancers. TCRdb keeps only in-frame clones here, not all; method: immunoSEQ multiplex PCR. This sample has around 94,000 clones; under 95% occur once, and the top ten carry 3% to 4%. The specimen comprised CD4+ or CD8+ T cells sorted from blood, sampled in a trial of the OX40 agonist ivuxolimab. Receptor source: an adult with an advanced solid tumor such as melanoma, head and neck, liver or kidney cancer.

The chain uses TRBV19 and TRBJ2-1; 10 nucleotides agree with TRBD2. With 2 bases clipped from V and 6 bases from J, the junction kept 4 bases outside the gene matches. The germline V gene has CDR1 LNHDA and CDR2 SQIVND (reference sequence). This CDR3 has 15 residues. The CDR3 DNA is TGTGCCAGTAGTATAAGCCTAGCGGGAGTCAATGAGCAGTTCTTC. It encodes CASSISLAGVNEQFF.

The chain links TRBV27 to TRBJ2-7; D unclear. V was pared by 6 bases and J by 0 bases, with 15 bases between. In germline, CDR1 is MNHEY, CDR2 SMNVEV (reference sequence). The CDR3 totals 15 residues. The CDR3 region is CASRISHSSSYEQYF. Written as DNA, the CDR3 is TGTGCCAGCAGAATTAGTCATTCGAGCTCCTACGAGCAGTACTTC.

The chain combines TRBV9 with TRBJ2-1; 9 nucleotides match TRBD2. This CDR3 is 16 amino acids long. The V segment lost 4 bases and the J segment 1 base; nucleotides outside the gene matches: 6. Germline V lookup: CDR1 SGDLS, CDR2 YYNGEE. DNA of the CDR3: TGTGCCAGCAGCTTACGGAGCGGGAGGTCCTACAATGAGCAGTTCTTC. It codes for CASSLRSGRSYNEQFF.

This chain connects TRBV28 to TRBJ2-2, with 7 bases aligning to TRBD1. Germline V lookup: CDR1 MDHEN, CDR2 SYDVKM. The CDR3 length is 14 residues. The V segment lost 7 bases and the J segment 7 bases; nucleotides outside the gene matches: 9. The CDR3 protein is CASIDRAYGGELFF. The CDR3 DNA reads as TGTGCCAGCATTGACAGGGCCTACGGCGGGGAGCTGTTTTTT.

The chain carries TRBV6-6 and TRBJ1-5; weak D call: TRBD1 (5 bases). CDR3 length: 13 residues. V was shortened by 6 bases and J by 7 bases, with 13 bases between the two germline ends. Germline CDR1 is MNHNY and CDR2 is SVGAGI (reference sequence). CDR3 amino acids: CASRPTDLQPQHF. CDR3 DNA: TGTGCCAGCAGACCGACAGACCTCCAGCCCCAGCATTTT.

V and J are TRBV7-3 and TRBJ1-5; 8 bases agree with TRBD1. This CDR3 is 15 amino acids long. The germline CDR1 and CDR2 sequences are SGHTA and FQGTGA. Germline trimming cut 2 bases from V and 4 bases from J; bases unmatched to any gene: 4. CDR3 residues: CASSLDRGRNQPQHF. As DNA, the CDR3 is TGTGCCAGCAGCTTAGACAGGGGTCGAAATCAGCCCCAGCATTTT.

V and J are TRBV29-1 and TRBJ1-2; tentative D call: TRBD1 (5 bases). Germline V CDR1 and CDR2: SQVTM, ANQGSEA. Trimming removed 3 bases at V and 2 bases at J, with 13 bases between. CDR3 length: 14 amino acids. The CDR3 reads CSVDPQGGNYGYTF. DNA for the CDR3: TGCAGCGTTGACCCCCAGGGTGGGAACTATGGCTACACCTTC.

The V gene is TRBV5-4, the J gene TRBJ2-1; D gene uncertain. The CDR3 spans 11 residues. Germline values: CDR1 SGHNT, CDR2 YYREEE (reference sequence). V lost 7 bases, J lost 5 bases, and 7 bases lay in between. This CDR3 reads CASRHDNEQFF. CDR3 nucleotides: TGTGCCAGCCGTCATGACAATGAGCAGTTCTTC.

J is TRBJ2-2 and V is TRBV30, with unresolved D. V lost 0 bases, J lost 6 bases, and 8 bases lay in between. Germline CDR1 reads GTSNPN; CDR2 reads SVGIG (reference sequence). This CDR3 region has 13 residues. The CDR3 sequence: CAWSVGGSGELFF. CDR3 DNA: TGTGCCTGGAGTGTAGGCGGCTCCGGGGAGCTGTTTTTT.

The V and J genes are TRBV9 and TRBJ2-1; no definite D call. CDR1 and CDR2 (germline): SGDLS, YYNGEE. This CDR3 comprises 13 residues. Trimming stripped 0 bases from V and 6 bases from J, with 7 bases between. The CDR3, as DNA: TGTGCCAGCAGCGTAGTTATGGGCAATGAGCAGTTCTTC. This gives the protein CASSVVMGNEQFF.

The chain links TRBV6-5 to TRBJ1-2; no clear D gene. The CDR3 runs 13 residues. Trimming took off 2 bases at V and 4 bases at J, with 8 bases between the two ends. The germline gives CDR1 MNHEY, CDR2 SVGAGI. As DNA, the CDR3 is TGTGCCAGCAGTTACGAGGGCACCTATGGCTACACCTTC. This codes for CASSYEGTYGYTF.

In this sample, this clone turned up once. V and J are TRBV5-6 and TRBJ2-3; D gene ambiguous. CDR1 SGHDT and CDR2 YYEEEE come from the germline V gene. The CDR3 loop spans 15 amino acids. The V end was cut by 0 bases, the J end by 0 bases, with 8 bases between. CDR3 sequence reads: CASSLGGASTDTQYF. CDR3 in DNA: TGTGCCAGCAGCTTGGGCGGCGCTAGCACAGATACGCAGTATTTT.

V is TRBV9 and J is TRBJ2-1; D is unresolved. Per the germline V gene, CDR1 is SGDLS and CDR2 is YYNGEE. The CDR3 consists of 12 residues. V lost 4 bases, J lost 7 bases, and 9 bases lay in between. The CDR3 DNA reads as TGTGCCAGCAGCTTCGGTCGTAATGAGCAGTTCTTC. Translating gives CASSFGRNEQFF.

V and J are TRBV4-1 and TRBJ1-2; TRBD1 agrees at 7 bases. The CDR3 contains 14 residues. The V gene's germline CDR1 is MGHRA and CDR2 YSYEKL. J lost 6 bases, V lost 3 bases, and 7 bases had no gene match. The CDR3 DNA reads TGCGCCAGCAGCCACCCGGGACAGAAGAATGGCTACACCTTC. Translating gives CASSHPGQKNGYTF.

V gene TRBV13 combines with J gene TRBJ2-3; the match to TRBD2 covers 11 bases. Looked up from germline, CDR1 is PRHDT and CDR2 is FYEKMQ (reference sequence). The CDR3 length is 15 residues. The J segment lost 4 bases and the V segment lost 5 bases, leaving 5 bases of the junction unmatched. In nucleotides, the CDR3 is TGTGCCAGCAGCAGGGGGACTAGCGGACCAGATACGCAGTATTTT. This sequence encodes CASSRGTSGPDTQYF.

The rearrangement uses TRBV7-8 and TRBJ2-5, with TRBD1 matching 7 bases. The length of the CDR3 is 14 residues. CDR1 and CDR2 from the germline V gene are SGHVS and FQNEAQ. V gave up 6 bases and J gave up 4 bases; unmatched junction bases: 8. The CDR3 reads CASSWDRQGETQYF. CDR3 sequence (DNA): TGTGCCAGCAGTTGGGACAGACAGGGAGAGACCCAGTACTTC.

V gene TRBV9 combines with J gene TRBJ2-3; TRBD2 might be the D (7 bases). V gave up 7 bases and J gave up 2 bases, with 17 bases separating them. CDR3 size: 15 residues. Germline V CDR1 and CDR2: SGDLS, YYNGEE. In DNA form, the CDR3 reads TGTGCCAGCTCGACGGGGGGCTCGATCACAGATACGCAGTATTTT. As protein: CASSTGGSITDTQYF.

The count of this clone is one. J is TRBJ2-7 and V is TRBV5-1; 10 bases are a match to TRBD2. The CDR3 is 14 residues long. Per the germline V gene, CDR1 is SGHRS and CDR2 is YFSETQ. V shed 1 base, J shed 3 bases, and the junction held 1 base outside the gene matches. CDR3 residues: CASSLTSGDYEQYF. In DNA, the CDR3 is TGCGCCAGCAGCTTGACTAGCGGGGACTACGAGCAGTACTTC.

The genes are TRBV6-5 and TRBJ1-1; D call uncertain. V lost 6 bases and J 8 bases, leaving 13 bases between the germline ends. This CDR3 has 12 residues. Germline CDR1 reads MNHEY; CDR2 reads SVGAGI. The chain's CDR3 is CASRSFRTEAFF. CDR3 bases: TGTGCCAGCAGATCCTTTAGGACCGAAGCTTTCTTT.

This clone has more than one count but fewer than ten. The chain has TRBV14 and TRBJ1-6; no clear D gene. Trimming took off 4 bases at V and 3 bases at J, with 7 bases between the two ends. CDR3 length: 14 amino acids. Per germline, CDR1 SGHDN and CDR2 FVKESK. CDR3 amino acids: CASSPRVYNSPLHF. The CDR3 region has the DNA TGTGCCAGCAGCCCCCGGGTCTATAATTCACCCCTCCACTTT.

The rearrangement links TRBV12-5 to TRBJ2-3; D might be TRBD1 (5 bases). The CDR3 sequence is 17 residues long. Trimming removed 0 bases at V and 5 bases at J, with 18 bases between. In germline, CDR1 is LGHNT, CDR2 FRNRAP. CDR3 region: CASGLVRGSGGEDTQYF. The DNA for the CDR3 is TGTGCTAGTGGTTTGGTAAGGGGAAGTGGTGGTGAAGATACGCAGTATTTT.

This chain uses TRBV29-1 with TRBJ1-2; TRBD1 agrees at 10 bases. The CDR3 sequence is 13 residues long. V shed 4 bases, J shed 6 bases, and the junction held 5 bases outside the gene matches. The V gene's germline CDR1 is SQVTM and CDR2 ANQGSEA. The DNA of the CDR3 is TGCAGCGTTGTTGGGGACAGGGGCCATGGCTACACCTTC. Translating it yields CSVVGDRGHGYTF. Filled out from reference TRBV29-1 and TRBJ1-2, the complete variable domain reads SAVISQKPSRDICQRGTSLTIQCQVDSQVTMMFWYRQQPGQSLTLIATANQGSEATYESGFVIDKFPISRPNLTFSTLTVSNMSPEDSSIYLCSVVGDRGHGYTFGSGTRLTVV.

CDR3 amino acids: CASSLYGAPDTQYF. In DNA, the CDR3 is TGTGCCAGCAGCTTGTACGGGGCCCCAGATACGCAGTATTTT. The genes are TRBV11-3 and TRBJ2-3, with D perhaps matching TRBD1 or TRBD2 (5 bases each). The CDR3 covers 14 residues. V lost 3 bases to trimming and J lost 4 bases, with 11 bases between them. Germline lookup yields CDR1 SGHNT and CDR2 YENEEA.

This chain links TRBV27 with TRBJ1-1; TRBD1 aligns across 7 bases. V was pared by 6 bases and J by 3 bases, with 4 bases of the junction left unmatched. The CDR3 loop spans 13 amino acids. Looked up from germline, CDR1 is MNHEY and CDR2 is SMNVEV (reference sequence). CDR3 sequence reads: CASSTGVYTEAFF. The DNA for the CDR3 is TGTGCCAGCAGCACAGGGGTTTACACTGAAGCTTTCTTT.

The chain joins TRBV29-1 to TRBJ2-3; D is unclear. V dropped 6 bases and J dropped 2 bases, with 12 bases sitting between them. Germline CDR1 is SQVTM and CDR2 is ANQGSEA. CDR3 length: 13 residues. The CDR3 loop is CSVVGVPTDTQYF. In nucleotides, the CDR3 is TGCAGCGTAGTTGGGGTCCCCACAGATACGCAGTATTTT.

V gene TRBV2 combines with J gene TRBJ2-7; 8 bases are a match to TRBD1. This CDR3 spans 16 amino acids. Germline assignment: CDR1 SNHLY and CDR2 FYNNEI. With V trimmed by 4 bases and J by 6 bases, 14 bases remained unmatched. This CDR3 reads CASSVPPRQGISEQYF. The DNA for the CDR3 is TGTGCCAGCAGTGTTCCTCCGAGACAGGGGATCTCCGAGCAGTACTTC.

This sequence joins TRBV2 and TRBJ2-7, with D perhaps being TRBD1 or TRBD2 (6 bases each). The CDR3 length is 15 residues. Germline V gene lookup returns CDR1 SNHLY and CDR2 FYNNEI. Trimming shortened V by 8 bases and J by 0 bases, and 17 bases separated the two germline ends. CDR3 nucleotides: TGTGCCAGCCGGGGGCTCTCCCTCTCCTCCTACGAGCAGTACTTC. Amino acid sequence: CASRGLSLSSYEQYF.

Concerning this clone itself: Other DNA sequences in this sample translate to the same CDR3. The rearrangement links TRBV19 to TRBJ2-7, with D perhaps matching TRBD1 (6 bases). The CDR3 runs 14 residues. In germline, CDR1 is LNHDA, CDR2 SQIVND (reference sequence). Trimming shortened V by 2 bases and J by 1 base, and 9 bases separated the two germline ends. The CDR3 here is CASSITQGSYEQYF. Here the CDR3 DNA reads TGTGCCAGTAGTATAACACAGGGATCCTACGAGCAGTACTTC.

The chain recombines TRBV5-1 with TRBJ1-2, with a tentative D call TRBD1 (6 bases). The CDR3 covers 16 residues. V lost 0 bases and J 4 bases, leaving 16 bases between the germline ends. CDR1 is SGHRS and CDR2 is YFSETQ in the germline V gene. CDR3 in amino acids: CASSLAGGGDLYGYTF. CDR3 nucleotides: TGCGCCAGCAGCTTGGCGGGCGGGGGCGATCTCTATGGCTACACCTTC.

This clone is a singleton in its sample. J is TRBJ1-2 and V is TRBV9; 8 bases are shared with TRBD1. With V trimmed by 0 bases and J by 4 bases, 11 bases remained unmatched. There are 17 residues in the CDR3. From germline, CDR1 is SGDLS and CDR2 YYNGEE. The CDR3 spells CASSVEPQGQGAYGYTF. DNA for the CDR3: TGTGCCAGCAGCGTAGAGCCCCAAGGACAGGGAGCCTATGGCTACACCTTC. Based on the CDR3 plus reference TRBV9 and TRBJ1-2, the full variable domain is DSGVTQTPKHLITATGQRVTLRCSPRSGDLSVYWYQQSLDQGLQFLIQYYNGEERAKGNILERFSAQQFPDLHSELNLSSLELGDSALYFCASSVEPQGQGAYGYTFGSGTRLTVV.